This T cell receptor beta chain originates from a study of Ad26.COV2.S vaccination and SARS-CoV-2 variants. Overall study context: Donor was assigned to the Ad26.COV2.S arm of trial COV1001.

The CDR3 runs to 13 residues. CDR1 SGHRS and CDR2 YFSETQ come from the germline V gene. Trimming shortened V by 7 bases and J by 4 bases, and 12 bases separated the two germline ends. Some clones are missing from TCRdb's copy, which holds only in-frame ones; the method was immunoSEQ multiplex PCR. The table lists almost 400,000 clones, approximately 90% of them singletons. The treatment was: about 20 received Ad26.COV2.S at low or high dose, single or two shots; roughly five received placebo; per-sample allocation not given. After the first vaccine or placebo injection, samples were drawn on day 63. This clonotype was sampled from a person between 18 and 65 years old who received the Ad26.COV2.S COVID-19 vaccine or a placebo. The J gene is TRBJ1-3, the V gene TRBV5-1; D remains unclear. The sample here was peripheral blood, taken in a trial of Ad26.COV2.S vaccine versus placebo. CDR3 bases: TGCGCCAGCCGAGCGGGTGAAGGAAACACCATATATTTT. This codes for CASRAGEGNTIYF.